These T cell receptor beta chains were read from a single sample in a study of T cells in localized non-small cell lung cancer. Sequencing used immunoSEQ multiplex PCR; TCRdb keeps in-frame clones, though not all of them. The profile shows tens of thousands of clones, more than 75% of them singletons. The source material was peripheral blood, sampled before any cancer treatment. These receptors came from a woman aged 40 to 75 with stage I squamous cell lung carcinoma. The CDR3 runs from the conserved cysteine through the conserved F or W.

V gene: TRBV4-1; J gene: TRBJ1-1; CDR3 protein: CASSPQREAEAFF
V gene: TRBV11-1; J gene: TRBJ1-1; CDR3 protein: CASSLDSYTEAFF
V gene: TRBV27; J gene: TRBJ2-3; CDR3 protein: CASSLSGTGLTDTQYF
V gene: TRBV27; J gene: TRBJ2-1; CDR3 protein: CASSLARPSYNEQFF
V gene: TRBV15; J gene: TRBJ2-1; CDR3 protein: CATSRNPGTVGYNEQFF
V gene: TRBV5-1; J gene: TRBJ1-4; CDR3 protein: CASAPGQGFNEKLFF
V gene: TRBV4-1; J gene: TRBJ1-2; CDR3 protein: CASSQGQGNDYGYTF
V gene: TRBV5-1; J gene: TRBJ1-3; CDR3 protein: CASSSGQGVSGNTIYF
V gene: TRBV10-3; J gene: TRBJ1-1; CDR3 protein: CAISESGGHYTEAFF
V gene: TRBV27; J gene: TRBJ2-7; CDR3 protein: CASGPGQGRNEQYF
V gene: TRBV12-5; J gene: TRBJ2-7; CDR3 protein: CASGLEGLIYEQYF
V gene: TRBV30; J gene: TRBJ1-6; CDR3 protein: CAWSDGARNSPLHF
V gene: TRBV5-1; J gene: .; CDR3 protein: CASSLTGTYEQYF
V gene: TRBV5-1; J gene: TRBJ1-1; CDR3 protein: CASSQSGGNTEAFF
V gene: TRBV19; J gene: TRBJ1-1; CDR3 protein: CASCRSGPNTEAFF
V gene: TRBV2; J gene: TRBJ1-2; CDR3 protein: CASSGTGDGYTF
V gene: TRBV28; J gene: TRBJ1-5; CDR3 protein: CASSRDISNQPQHF
V gene: TRBV2; J gene: TRBJ1-1; CDR3 protein: CASRAQGARNTEAFF
V gene: TRBV20-1; J gene: TRBJ2-1; CDR3 protein: CSARLFNEQFF
V gene: TRBV5-4; J gene: TRBJ1-3; CDR3 protein: CASSMTKTGNTIYF
V gene: TRBV7-8; J gene: TRBJ1-5; CDR3 protein: CASSRGSRQDQPQHF
V gene: TRBV6-1; J gene: TRBJ1-4; CDR3 protein: CASRDRQGTNEKLFF
V gene: TRBV7-6; J gene: TRBJ2-5; CDR3 protein: CASSLAGKETQYF
V gene: TRBV13; J gene: TRBJ2-2; CDR3 protein: CASSLTGGELFF
V gene: TRBV2; J gene: TRBJ2-3; CDR3 protein: CASSTGQNTDTQYF
V gene: TRBV9; J gene: TRBJ2-5; CDR3 protein: CASSVFGKETQYF
V gene: TRBV5-6; J gene: TRBJ1-2; CDR3 protein: CASLRVRGYYGYTF
V gene: TRBV5-4; J gene: TRBJ2-5; CDR3 protein: CASGQGAPQETQYF
V gene: TRBV19; J gene: TRBJ2-3; CDR3 protein: CASRTTTTDTQYF